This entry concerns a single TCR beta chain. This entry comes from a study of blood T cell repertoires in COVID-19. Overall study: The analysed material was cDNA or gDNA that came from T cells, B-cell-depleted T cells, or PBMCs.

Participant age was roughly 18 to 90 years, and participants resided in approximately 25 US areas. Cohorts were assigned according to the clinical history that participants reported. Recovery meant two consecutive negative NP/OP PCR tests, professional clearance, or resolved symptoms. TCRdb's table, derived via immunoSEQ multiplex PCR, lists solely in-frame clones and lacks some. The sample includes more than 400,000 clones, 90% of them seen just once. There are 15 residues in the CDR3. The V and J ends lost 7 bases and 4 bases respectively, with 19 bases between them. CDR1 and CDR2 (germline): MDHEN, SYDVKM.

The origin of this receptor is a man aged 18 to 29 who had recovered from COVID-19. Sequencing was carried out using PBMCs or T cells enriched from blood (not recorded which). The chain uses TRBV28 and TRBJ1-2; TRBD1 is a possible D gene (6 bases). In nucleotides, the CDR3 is TGTGCCAGCAATCAGCCCGGACAGAATCGCTATGGCTACACCTTC. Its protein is CASNQPGQNRYGYTF.